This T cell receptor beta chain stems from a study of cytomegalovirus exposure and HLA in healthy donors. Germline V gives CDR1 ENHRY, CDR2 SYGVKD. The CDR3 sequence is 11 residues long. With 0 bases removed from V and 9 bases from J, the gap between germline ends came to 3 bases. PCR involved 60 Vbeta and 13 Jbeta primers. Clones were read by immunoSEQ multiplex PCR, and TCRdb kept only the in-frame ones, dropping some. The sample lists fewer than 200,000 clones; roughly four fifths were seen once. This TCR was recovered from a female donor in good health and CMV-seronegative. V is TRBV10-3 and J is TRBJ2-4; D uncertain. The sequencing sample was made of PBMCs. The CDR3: CAISESSIQYF. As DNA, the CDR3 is TGTGCCATCAGTGAGTCGAGCATTCAGTACTTC.